What follows is one TCR beta chain and its context. The study ran its PCR with 60 Vbeta and 13 Jbeta primers. The method was immunoSEQ multiplex PCR; TCRdb's version includes in-frame clones alone and lacks a portion of them. The table lists some 56,000 clones, approximately 80% of them singletons. These data are taken from a study of cytomegalovirus exposure and HLA in healthy donors. The CDR3 runs to 16 residues. Germline trimming cut 1 base from V and 2 bases from J; bases unmatched to any gene: 4. Germline V gene sequence: CDR1 SGHVS, CDR2 FQNEAQ. V usage is TRBV7-8 and J usage is TRBJ2-3; 9 bases are shared with TRBD2. This clonotype was sampled from a human donor in good health. Input material: PBMCs. CDR3 region: CASSLGLAGSTDTQYF. The CDR3 DNA follows: TGTGCCAGCAGCTTAGGGCTAGCGGGGTCCACAGATACGCAGTATTTT.